Listed here are 12 T cell receptor beta chains from one sample, sequenced in a study of cytomegalovirus exposure and HLA in healthy donors. The PCR had 60 Vbeta and 13 Jbeta primers. The table came from immunoSEQ multiplex PCR; TCRdb's copy has only in-frame clones and leaves some out. The sample has 150,000 to 200,000 clones, approximately 73% seen once; the top ten hold less than 2.5%. The sequenced material came from PBMCs. These receptors originate from a woman aged 25 to 39 in good health and CMV-seropositive.

This clone was seen a few times. The rearrangement uses TRBV10-1 and TRBJ1-1; D is undetermined. The CDR3 runs to 13 residues. CDR1 WNHNN and CDR2 SYGVQD come from the germline V gene (reference sequence). Trimming pared 1 base from V and 1 base from J, leaving 4 bases between. The CDR3 DNA follows: TGCGCCAGCAGTGAGTACAGGAACACTGAAGCTTTCTTT. Translated, it gives CASSEYRNTEAFF.

The chain links TRBV7-6 to TRBJ1-3, with D perhaps TRBD1 (5 bases). Trimming left V 1 base short and J 1 base short, with 14 bases between. The CDR3 extends over 17 amino acids. Germline loops: CDR1 SGHVS, CDR2 FNYEAQ. CDR3 residues: CASSLEAQATSGNTIYF. CDR3 DNA sequence: TGTGCCAGCAGCTTAGAAGCACAGGCCACGTCTGGAAACACCATATATTTT.

The gene calls are TRBV7-6 and TRBJ1-5, with D tentatively TRBD1 (5 bases). The V end lost 4 bases, the J end lost 5 bases, and 12 bases lay between the germline ends. CDR3 length: 14 amino acids. In germline, CDR1 is SGHVS, CDR2 FNYEAQ. As DNA, the CDR3 is TGTGCCAGCAGCTCCGGGGGGGATCATCAGCCCCAGCATTTT. Translation: CASSSGGDHQPQHF.

V and J are TRBV7-9 and TRBJ2-2; 10 nucleotides align to TRBD1. The length of the CDR3 is 16 residues. From germline, CDR1 is SEHNR and CDR2 FQNEAQ (reference sequence). Trimming took 5 bases from V and 6 from J; bases not matched to a gene: 9. CDR3 bases: TGTGCCAGCAGCCCGCGACAGGGGGCCCCTCCCGGGGAGCTGTTTTTT. Translating it yields CASSPRQGAPPGELFF.

This clone came up a few times. This chain uses TRBV6-1 with TRBJ1-6; 7 positions agree with TRBD1. CDR1 and CDR2 from the germline V gene are MNHNS and SASEGT. Germline trimming cut 5 bases from V and 9 bases from J; bases unmatched to any gene: 7. The CDR3 sequence is 14 residues long. The CDR3 loop reads CASSWGDSTSPLHF. As DNA, the CDR3 is TGTGCCAGCAGTTGGGGGGACAGTACTTCACCCCTCCACTTT.

The V and J genes are TRBV13 and TRBJ1-4; 7 bases line up with TRBD1. The trim removed 4 bases at V and 0 bases at J, leaving 5 bases unmatched. Per the germline V gene, CDR1 is PRHDT and CDR2 is FYEKMQ (reference sequence). The CDR3 has 16 amino acids. The CDR3 DNA reads TGTGCCAGCAGCTCCTGGACAGGCGCAACTAATGAAAAACTGTTTTTT. Its protein product is CASSSWTGATNEKLFF.

The chain recombines TRBV2 with TRBJ1-6, with 12 bases identical to TRBD1. CDR3 length equals 16 residues. Germline assignment: CDR1 SNHLY and CDR2 FYNNEI. V was pared by 4 bases and J by 7 bases, with 5 bases of the junction left unmatched. CDR3 DNA sequence: TGTGCCAGCAGTGCCCGGGACAGGGGGCCGAATTCACCCCTCCACTTT. Encoded protein: CASSARDRGPNSPLHF.

The chain links TRBV7-9 to TRBJ2-7; 7 bases match TRBD1. The CDR3 is 13 amino acids. The J segment lost 6 bases and the V segment lost 5 bases, leaving 7 bases of the junction unmatched. Germline CDR1 is SEHNR and CDR2 is FQNEAQ (reference sequence). The CDR3 reads CASSPQGDGEQYF. In DNA form, the CDR3 reads TGTGCCAGCAGCCCGCAGGGGGACGGCGAGCAGTACTTC.

As DNA, the CDR3 is TGTGCCAGCAGTTCACCGGGACTAGCGGGGGACGCCGGCGAGCAGTACTTC. It yields the protein CASSSPGLAGDAGEQYF. The chain employs TRBV28 and TRBJ2-7; TRBD2 matches at 14 bases. There are 17 residues in the CDR3. Germline CDR1 is MDHEN and CDR2 is SYDVKM. Trimming took 4 bases from V and 6 from J; bases not matched to a gene: 11.

The chain has TRBV4-2 and TRBJ1-2; 7 bases match TRBD1. In germline, CDR1 is LGHNA, CDR2 YNFKEQ. With V trimmed by 1 base and J by 8 bases, 7 bases remained unmatched. This CDR3 has 14 amino acids. This CDR3 is CASSQAGGRRGYTF. CDR3 in DNA: TGTGCCAGCAGCCAAGCAGGGGGACGCAGAGGCTACACCTTC.

The chain joins TRBV11-3 to TRBJ1-1; D is undetermined. Germline V lookup: CDR1 SGHNT, CDR2 YENEEA. The CDR3 consists of 11 residues. V was pared by 1 base and J by 8 bases, with 5 bases between. CDR3 region: CASSLVGEAFF. For the CDR3, the DNA is TGTGCCAGCAGCTTAGTGGGCGAAGCTTTCTTT. The full variable domain, with the rest looked up from reference TRBV11-3 and TRBJ1-1, is EAGVVQSPRYKIIEKKQPVAFWCNPISGHNTLYWYLQNLGQGPELLIRYENEEAVDDSQLPKDRFSAERLKGVDSTLKIQPAELGDSAVYLCASSLVGEAFFGQGTRLTVV.

V is TRBV4-1 and J is TRBJ1-1; TRBD1 aligns across 10 bases. From germline, CDR1 is MGHRA and CDR2 YSYEKL. CDR3 size: 16 residues. V shed 3 bases and J 6 bases; nucleotides not matched to a gene: 10. CDR3 protein: CASSQKPDRGLSEAFF. The CDR3 bases are TGCGCCAGCAGCCAGAAACCCGACAGGGGGCTTTCTGAAGCTTTCTTT.